What follows is one T cell receptor beta chain and its context. Its antigen remains unknown. The data were taken from a study of CXCR3-negative and CXCR3-positive naive CD8 T cells. Regarding the study as a whole: The majority of assays used fresh PBMCs, and CXCR3 expression partially decreased after cryopreservation.

Germline CDR1 and CDR2: SGHTA and FQGNSA. The CDR3 spans 12 residues. The libraries of TRB cDNA were prepared using 5' RACE with UMI labels. No DNA is given; TCRdb re-called the 5' RACE reads and lists each CDR3 protein once. This repertoire includes 50,000 to 60,000 distinct CDR3 sequences. The sample comprised naive CXCR3- CD8+ T cells from blood. Subset described: CD45RO-CCR7+CD27+CD95- naive CD8+ T cells lacking CXCR3 (TNR3-). This receptor was identified in a human donor in good health. Some clones in this sample may be carry-over from other donors' samples. V is TRBV7-2 and J is TRBJ1-6; TCRdb's D gene call, TRBD1, goes unchecked for lack of DNA. The CDR3 here is CATPGFDSALHF.